This T cell receptor beta chain was observed in a study of T cell responses to AZD1222 COVID-19 vaccine. Germline CDR1 reads SEHNR; CDR2 reads FQNEAQ (reference sequence). The CDR3 is made up of 14 amino acids. Trimming shortened V by 5 bases and J by 0 bases, and 10 bases separated the two germline ends. Repertoires were generated with immunoSEQ multiplex PCR, while TCRdb's copy carries only in-frame clones and drops some. The sample has around 130,000 clones, 85% to 90% seen once. The specimen was peripheral blood, collected on day 0 of AZD1222 vaccination. V usage is TRBV7-9 and J usage is TRBJ1-2; no reliable D call. The TCR comes from an adult in good health. CDR3 protein: CASSRHGANYGYTF. CDR3 in DNA: TGTGCCAGCAGCCGACATGGGGCTAACTATGGCTACACCTTC.